A selection of T cell receptor beta chains follows, all from one sample in a study of control samples from healthy donors and cancer patients. Using immunoSEQ multiplex PCR, the repertoire was profiled, and TCRdb retains in-frame clones only, with some absent. The repertoire includes around 90,000 clones, more than 75% of them detected once, and around a fifth sits in the top ten. Sequenced sample: blood. The receptors stem from a man aged 25 to 40 in good health. Both conserved end residues are part of each CDR3. A D gene is named only where the DNA matches it firmly. The listing skips clone size in some rows; elsewhere it reads once, few, many or a size class.

size: -; V: TRBV7-9; D: -; J: TRBJ2-2; CDR3: CASSITGDTGELFF; DNA: TGTGCCAGCAGCATAACAGGCGACACCGGGGAGCTGTTTTTT
size: -; V: TRBV15; D: -; J: TRBJ1-2; CDR3: CATSRDLQSGYTF; DNA: TGTGCCACCAGCAGAGATCTGCAGTCGGGCTACACCTTC
size: -; V: TRBV24-1; D: TRBD2; J: TRBJ2-3; CDR3: CATSDLAGGGTDTQYF; DNA: TGTGCCACCAGTGATTTGGCCGGGGGGGGCACAGATACGCAGTATTTT
size: -; V: TRBV27; D: -; J: TRBJ2-5; CDR3: CASSRRGGETQYF; DNA: TGTGCCAGCAGTCGGAGGGGAGGAGAGACCCAGTACTTC
size: -; V: TRBV29-1; D: -; J: TRBJ2-3; CDR3: CSAVIYTDTQYF; DNA: TGCAGCGCCGTTATATACACAGATACGCAGTATTTT
size: -; V: TRBV4-1; D: -; J: TRBJ1-1; CDR3: CASSHGQGTTEAFF; DNA: TGCGCCAGCAGCCATGGTCAGGGGACCACTGAAGCTTTCTTT
size: -; V: TRBV20-1; D: TRBD2; J: TRBJ2-1; CDR3: CSASSQRGLYNEQFF; DNA: TGCAGTGCTAGTAGCCAGCGGGGGCTTTACAATGAGCAGTTCTTC
size: -; V: TRBV28; D: -; J: TRBJ2-7; CDR3: CASSPGFPPLEQYF; DNA: TGTGCCAGCAGTCCAGGGTTCCCACCGTTGGAGCAGTACTTC
size: -; V: TRBV10-2; D: TRBD1; J: TRBJ1-2; CDR3: CASSAAGQGNYGYTF; DNA: TGCGCCAGCAGTGCGGCGGGACAGGGAAACTATGGCTACACCTTC
size: -; V: TRBV19; D: TRBD1; J: TRBJ1-6; CDR3: CASRRTGASKDNSPLHF; DNA: TGTGCCAGCAGAAGGACAGGGGCGAGTAAGGATAATTCACCCCTCCACTTT
size: many; V: TRBV13; D: TRBD1; J: TRBJ1-1; CDR3: CASSLRGGETEAFF; DNA: TGTGCCAGCAGCTTACGAGGGGGCGAAACTGAAGCTTTCTTT
size: few; V: TRBV7-2; D: -; J: TRBJ2-5; CDR3: CASSQGGVGETQYF; DNA: TGTGCCAGCAGCCAGGGGGGGGTGGGAGAGACCCAGTACTTC
size: -; V: TRBV19; D: -; J: TRBJ1-6; CDR3: CASSPSSAYNSPLHF; DNA: TGTGCCAGTAGTCCCTCCAGCGCCTATAATTCACCCCTCCACTTT
size: -; V: TRBV21-1; D: -; J: TRBJ2-2; CDR3: CASSARLAGGTGELFF; DNA: TGTGCCAGCAGCGCTCGACTAGCGGGGGGCACCGGGGAGCTGTTTTTT
size: -; V: TRBV6-1; D: -; J: TRBJ1-5; CDR3: CASSESPFWPQHF; DNA: TGTGCCAGCAGTGAATCGCCGTTCTGGCCCCAGCATTTT
size: -; V: TRBV7-2; D: TRBD2; J: TRBJ2-3; CDR3: CASSRRGDTDTQYF; DNA: TGTGCCAGCAGCCGGCGGGGGGACACAGATACGCAGTATTTT
size: few; V: TRBV4-1; D: -; J: TRBJ1-5; CDR3: CASSQDLWGNQPQHF; DNA: TGCGCCAGCAGCCAAGATTTATGGGGTAATCAGCCCCAGCATTTT
size: -; V: TRBV28; D: TRBD1; J: TRBJ1-5; CDR3: CASSFRGQGNQPQHF; DNA: TGTGCCAGCAGTTTCCGGGGACAGGGAAATCAGCCCCAGCATTTT
size: -; V: TRBV18; D: -; J: TRBJ1-5; CDR3: CASSSTGSRNQPQHF; DNA: TGTGCCAGCTCATCTACAGGGAGCCGGAATCAGCCCCAGCATTTT
size: -; V: TRBV7-9; D: -; J: TRBJ1-4; CDR3: CASGKGGLEEKLFF; DNA: TGTGCCAGCGGTAAAGGGGGGTTGGAGGAAAAACTGTTTTTT
size: -; V: TRBV10-3; D: -; J: TRBJ1-1; CDR3: CAISVTGIEAFF; DNA: TGTGCCATCAGCGTTACAGGGATTGAAGCTTTCTTT
size: -; V: TRBV12-3/TRBV12-4; D: -; J: TRBJ2-1; CDR3: CASGYNEQFF; DNA: TGTGCCAGCGGTTACAATGAGCAGTTCTTC
size: few; V: TRBV5-5; D: TRBD1; J: TRBJ1-5; CDR3: CASSDSTGGHQPQHF; DNA: TGTGCCAGCAGCGACTCGACAGGGGGCCATCAGCCCCAGCATTTT
size: -; V: TRBV3-1/TRBV3-2; D: -; J: TRBJ1-2; CDR3: CASSPLAVSYGYTF; DNA: TGTGCCAGCAGCCCCCTGGCAGTTTCCTATGGCTACACCTTC
size: -; V: TRBV10-3; D: -; J: TRBJ1-1; CDR3: CAIGRTGEAFF; DNA: TGTGCCATCGGTCGCACAGGGGAAGCTTTCTTT
size: -; V: TRBV30; D: -; J: TRBJ1-2; CDR3: CAWIRTAANYGYTF; DNA: TGTGCCTGGATTAGGACAGCAGCTAACTATGGCTACACCTTC
size: -; V: TRBV5-1; D: TRBD1; J: TRBJ1-3; CDR3: CASSLDGQGNGNTIYF; DNA: TGCGCCAGCAGCCTCGATGGACAGGGGAATGGAAACACCATATATTTT
size: -; V: TRBV6-5; D: TRBD1; J: TRBJ2-3; CDR3: CASARPGQSTDTQYF; DNA: TGTGCCAGCGCCCGTCCGGGACAGAGCACAGATACGCAGTATTTT
size: -; V: TRBV24-1; D: -; J: TRBJ1-1; CDR3: CATGDRDTEAFF; DNA: TGTGCCACGGGGGATAGGGACACTGAAGCTTTCTTT
size: few; V: TRBV5-1; D: -; J: TRBJ2-3; CDR3: CASSLADTQYF; DNA: TGCGCCAGCAGCTTGGCAGATACGCAGTATTTT
size: once; V: TRBV18; D: -; J: TRBJ1-2; CDR3: CASSRDGRVGYTF; DNA: TGTGCCAGCTCAAGGGACGGAAGGGTTGGCTACACCTTC
size: -; V: TRBV6-5; D: -; J: TRBJ1-2; CDR3: CASSYGPNYGYTF; DNA: TGTGCCAGCAGTTACGGGCCTAACTATGGCTACACCTTC
size: -; V: TRBV5-1; D: -; J: TRBJ1-1; CDR3: CASSRIPGDTEAFF; DNA: TGCGCCAGCAGCCGCATACCGGGGGACACTGAAGCTTTCTTT
size: -; V: TRBV6-5; D: -; J: TRBJ1-2; CDR3: CASSYRQGNYGYTF; DNA: TGTGCCAGCAGTTATCGGCAGGGCAACTATGGCTACACCTTC
size: -; V: TRBV5-1; D: -; J: TRBJ2-1; CDR3: CASSLGPAGDNEQFF; DNA: TGCGCCAGCAGCCTGGGTCCGGCCGGAGACAATGAGCAGTTCTTC
size: -; V: TRBV13; D: TRBD2; J: TRBJ2-3; CDR3: CASSLKTSGEDTQYF; DNA: TGTGCCAGCAGCCTAAAGACTAGCGGGGAAGATACGCAGTATTTT
size: -; V: TRBV30; D: -; J: TRBJ2-3; CDR3: CAWTDRLITDTQYF; DNA: TGTGCCTGGACCGACAGACTTATCACAGATACGCAGTATTTT